This T cell receptor (beta chain) derives from a study of cytomegalovirus exposure and HLA in healthy donors. General study findings and limits: Donors were assumed by presence/absence analyses to have roughly uniform sequencing depth. Common viral pathogens were later found to be apparently linked to several of the most significant clusters. Several V segments, TRBV6-2 and TRBV6-3 among them, could not be told apart and were dropped.

The CDR3 is 14 amino acids. V gave up 7 bases and J gave up 2 bases, with 17 bases separating them. Germline values: CDR1 SQVTM, CDR2 ANQGSEA. Researchers ran the PCR with 60 Vbeta and 13 Jbeta primers. Sequenced by immunoSEQ multiplex PCR; TCRdb stores in-frame clones only, minus some. The sample has about 110,000 clones; approximately 70% are singletons. As concerns this clone: The target antigen is unknown.

The V call is TRBV29-1, the J call TRBJ1-2; a possible D gene is TRBD1 (6 bases). This receptor was obtained from a man aged 25-45 years in good health and CMV-seropositive. The sample taken for sequencing was PBMCs. In nucleotides, the CDR3 is TGCAGCGCCGGAAGCGTAGGACAGAACTATGGCTACACCTTC. Amino acid sequence: CSAGSVGQNYGYTF. Full variable domain (rest looked up from reference TRBV29-1 and TRBJ1-2): SAVISQKPSRDICQRGTSLTIQCQVDSQVTMMFWYRQQPGQSLTLIATANQGSEATYESGFVIDKFPISRPNLTFSTLTVSNMSPEDSSIYLCSAGSVGQNYGYTFGSGTRLTVV.